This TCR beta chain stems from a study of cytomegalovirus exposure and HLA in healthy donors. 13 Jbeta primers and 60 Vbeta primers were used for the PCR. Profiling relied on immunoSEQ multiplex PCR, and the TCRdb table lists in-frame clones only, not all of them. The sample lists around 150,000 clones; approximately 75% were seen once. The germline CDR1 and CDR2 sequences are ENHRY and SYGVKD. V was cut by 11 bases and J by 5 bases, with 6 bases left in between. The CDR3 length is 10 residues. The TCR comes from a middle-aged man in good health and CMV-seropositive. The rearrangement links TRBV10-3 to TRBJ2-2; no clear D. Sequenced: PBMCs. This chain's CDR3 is CAAGTGELFF. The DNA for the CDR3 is TGTGCCGCCGGGACCGGGGAGCTGTTTTTT.